This T cell receptor (beta chain) was identified during a study of blood T cell repertoires in COVID-19. Study-level background: Samples came from the United States, Italy and Spain, spanning acute and convalescent COVID-19. The analysed material was cDNA or gDNA that came from T cells, B-cell-depleted T cells, or PBMCs.

The CDR3 is 14 amino acids. CDR1 and CDR2 (germline): SGHTS, YDEGEE. J was trimmed by 9 bases and V by 0 bases; bases with no gene match: 4. As handled by the study authors: Reference gene primers were amplified, and this amplification served to estimate nucleated cell counts. The assay was immunoSEQ multiplex PCR, and TCRdb's table has in-frame clones only and misses some. V and J calls and clone size are given by that table; D and trimming were obtained from the DNA. The profile shows fewer than 250,000 clones, over 80% of them singletons. This chain connects TRBV5-8 to TRBJ2-4; TRBD1 matches 9 bases. This clonotype originated in a human donor in a cohort sampled during active COVID-19. Sequencing was performed on peripheral blood. CDR3 in DNA: TGTGCCAGCAGCTTGGTAGGACAGGGGAGCATTCAGTACTTC. Amino acids: CASSLVGQGSIQYF.